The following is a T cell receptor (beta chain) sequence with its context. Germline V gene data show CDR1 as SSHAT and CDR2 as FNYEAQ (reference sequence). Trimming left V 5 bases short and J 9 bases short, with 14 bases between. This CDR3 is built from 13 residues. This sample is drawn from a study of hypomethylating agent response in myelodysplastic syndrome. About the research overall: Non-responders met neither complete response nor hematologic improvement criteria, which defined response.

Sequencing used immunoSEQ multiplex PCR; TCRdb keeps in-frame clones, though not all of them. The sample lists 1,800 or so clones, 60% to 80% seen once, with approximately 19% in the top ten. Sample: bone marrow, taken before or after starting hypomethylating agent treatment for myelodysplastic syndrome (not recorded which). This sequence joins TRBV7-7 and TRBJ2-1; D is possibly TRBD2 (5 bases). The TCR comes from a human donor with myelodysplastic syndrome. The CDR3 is CASSPGLGSEQFF. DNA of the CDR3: TGTGCCAGCAGCCCGGGATTGGGGAGTGAGCAGTTCTTC.